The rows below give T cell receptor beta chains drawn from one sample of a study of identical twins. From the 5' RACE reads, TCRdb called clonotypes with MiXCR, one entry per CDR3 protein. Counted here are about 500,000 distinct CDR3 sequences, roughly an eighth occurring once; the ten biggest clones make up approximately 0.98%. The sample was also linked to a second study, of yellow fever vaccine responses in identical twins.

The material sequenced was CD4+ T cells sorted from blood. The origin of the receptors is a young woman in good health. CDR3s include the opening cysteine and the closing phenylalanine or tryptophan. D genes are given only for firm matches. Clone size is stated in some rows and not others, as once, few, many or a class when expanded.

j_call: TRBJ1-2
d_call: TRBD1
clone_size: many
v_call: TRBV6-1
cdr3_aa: CASRLTGNYGYTF
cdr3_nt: TGTGCCAGCAGACTGACAGGGAACTATGGCTACACCTTC

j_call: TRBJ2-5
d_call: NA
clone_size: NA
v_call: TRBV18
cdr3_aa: CASSPSGRSETQYF
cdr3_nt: TGTGCCAGCTCACCATCGGGACGGTCGGAGACCCAGTACTTC

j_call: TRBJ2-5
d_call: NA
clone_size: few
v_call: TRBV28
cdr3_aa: CASRQSKETQYF
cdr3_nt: TGTGCCAGCAGACAGAGTAAGGAGACCCAGTACTTC

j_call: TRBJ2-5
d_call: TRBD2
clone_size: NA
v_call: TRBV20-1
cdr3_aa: CSARDSGGYQETQYF
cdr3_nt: TGCAGTGCTAGAGATAGCGGGGGGTACCAAGAGACCCAGTACTTC

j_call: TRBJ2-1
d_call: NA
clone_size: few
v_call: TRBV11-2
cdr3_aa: CASSLVSDRTNEQFF
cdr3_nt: TGTGCCAGCAGCTTAGTCAGTGACAGAACAAATGAGCAGTTCTTC

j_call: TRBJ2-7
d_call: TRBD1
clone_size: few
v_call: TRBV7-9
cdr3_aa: CASSSTKDRFPYEQYF
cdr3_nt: TGTGCCAGCAGCTCCACTAAGGACAGGTTTCCCTACGAGCAGTACTTC

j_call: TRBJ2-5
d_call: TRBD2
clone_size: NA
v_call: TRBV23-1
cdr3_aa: CASIHGRAWRNTQETQYF
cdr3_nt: TGCGCCAGCATTCACGGGAGGGCATGGCGAAATACACAAGAGACCCAGTACTTC

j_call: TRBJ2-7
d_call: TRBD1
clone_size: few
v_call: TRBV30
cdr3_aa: CAWMRGGSLYEQYF
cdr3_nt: TGTGCCTGGATGAGAGGGGGCAGTCTATACGAGCAGTACTTC

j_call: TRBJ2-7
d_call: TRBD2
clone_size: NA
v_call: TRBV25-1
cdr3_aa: CASSDRREGVVHFYEQYF
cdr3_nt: TGTGCCAGCAGTGATCGGAGGGAGGGCGTGGTCCACTTTTACGAGCAGTACTTC

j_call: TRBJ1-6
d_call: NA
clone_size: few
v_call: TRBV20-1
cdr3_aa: CSARLIEANSPLHF
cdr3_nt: TGCAGTGCTAGGCTCATCGAGGCTAATTCACCCCTCCACTTT

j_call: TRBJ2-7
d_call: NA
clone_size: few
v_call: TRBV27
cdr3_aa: CASSPGANILKRQYF
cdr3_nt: TGTGCCAGCAGTCCCGGGGCCAACATCCTAAAGAGGCAGTACTTC

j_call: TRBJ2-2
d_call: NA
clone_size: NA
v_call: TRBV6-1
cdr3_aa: CASNLRDGIRNTGELFF
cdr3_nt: TGTGCCAGCAATCTAAGGGACGGGATCCGCAACACCGGGGAGCTGTTTTTT

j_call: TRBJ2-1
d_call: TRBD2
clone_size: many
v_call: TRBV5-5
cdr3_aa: CASSQRLADYNEQFF
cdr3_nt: TGTGCCAGCAGCCAGAGACTAGCGGACTACAATGAGCAGTTCTTC

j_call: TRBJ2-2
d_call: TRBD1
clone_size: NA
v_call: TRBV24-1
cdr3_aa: CATSDWTGLAGGELFF
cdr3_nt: TGTGCCACCAGTGACTGGACAGGATTAGCCGGCGGGGAGCTGTTTTTT

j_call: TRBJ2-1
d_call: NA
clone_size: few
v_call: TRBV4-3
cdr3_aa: CASSRGGGSSYNEQFF
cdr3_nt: TGCGCCAGCAGCCGAGGAGGAGGAAGCTCCTACAATGAGCAGTTCTTC

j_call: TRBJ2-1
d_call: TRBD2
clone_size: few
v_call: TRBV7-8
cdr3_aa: CASSASGGVSYNEQFF
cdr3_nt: TGTGCCAGCAGCGCAAGCGGGGGTGTTTCCTACAATGAGCAGTTCTTC

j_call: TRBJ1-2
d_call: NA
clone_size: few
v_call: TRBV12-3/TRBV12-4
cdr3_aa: CASRGQGYGYTF
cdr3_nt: TGTGCCAGCAGGGGTCAGGGCTATGGCTACACCTTC

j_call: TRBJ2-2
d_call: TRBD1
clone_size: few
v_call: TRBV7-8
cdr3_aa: CASRPGTGYSGELFF
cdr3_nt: TGTGCCAGCAGGCCCGGGACAGGGTATAGCGGGGAGCTGTTTTTT

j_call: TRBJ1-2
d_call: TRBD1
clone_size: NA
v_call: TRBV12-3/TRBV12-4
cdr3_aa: CASSRTGGRDYGYTF
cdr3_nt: TGTGCCAGCAGCCGGACAGGGGGCCGGGACTATGGCTACACCTTC

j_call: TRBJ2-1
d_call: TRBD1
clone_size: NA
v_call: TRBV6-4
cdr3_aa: CASSAKQGSNEQFF
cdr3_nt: TGTGCCAGCAGTGCAAAACAGGGGAGCAATGAGCAGTTCTTC